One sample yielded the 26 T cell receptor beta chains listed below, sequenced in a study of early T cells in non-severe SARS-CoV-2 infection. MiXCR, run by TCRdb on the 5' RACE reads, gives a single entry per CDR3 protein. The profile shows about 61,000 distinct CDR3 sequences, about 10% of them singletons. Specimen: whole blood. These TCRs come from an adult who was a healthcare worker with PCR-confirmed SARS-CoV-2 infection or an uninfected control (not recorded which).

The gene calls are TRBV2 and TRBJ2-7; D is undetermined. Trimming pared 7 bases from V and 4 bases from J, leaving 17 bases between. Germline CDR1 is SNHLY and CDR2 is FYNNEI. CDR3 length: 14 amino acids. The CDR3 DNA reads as TGTGCCAGCACCCTCCGGGCCCTGATGTACGAGCAGTACTTC. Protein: CASTLRALMYEQYF. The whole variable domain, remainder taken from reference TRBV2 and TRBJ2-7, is EPEVTQTPSHQVTQMGQEVILRCVPISNHLYFYWYRQILGQKVEFLVSFYNNEISEKSEIFDDQFSVERPDGSNFTLKIRSTKLEDSAMYFCASTLRALMYEQYFGPGTRLTVT.

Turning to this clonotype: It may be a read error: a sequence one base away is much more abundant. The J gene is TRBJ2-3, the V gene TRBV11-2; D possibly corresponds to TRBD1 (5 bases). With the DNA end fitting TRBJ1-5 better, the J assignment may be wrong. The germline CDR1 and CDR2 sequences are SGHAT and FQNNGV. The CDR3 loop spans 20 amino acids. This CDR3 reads CASSRPRAAGGHPSTDTQHF. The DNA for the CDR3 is TGTGCCAGCAGCCGCCCCAGGGCAGCGGGGGGTCACCCTAGCACAGATACGCAGCATTTT.

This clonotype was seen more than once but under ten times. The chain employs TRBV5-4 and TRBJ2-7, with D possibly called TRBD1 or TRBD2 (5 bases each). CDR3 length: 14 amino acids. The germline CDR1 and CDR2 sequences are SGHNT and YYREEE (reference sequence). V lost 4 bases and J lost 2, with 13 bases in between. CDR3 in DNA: TGTGCCAGCAGCACCCGGGACGCCACCTACGAGCAGTACTTC. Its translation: CASSTRDATYEQYF.

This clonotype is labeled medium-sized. Here the CDR3 reads CASSLARNEQFF. For the CDR3, the DNA is TGTGCCAGCAGCTTAGCGAGAAATGAGCAGTTCTTC. The chain is built from TRBV11-2 and TRBJ2-1; D not certain. Germline V lookup: CDR1 SGHAT, CDR2 FQNNGV. The CDR3 sequence is 12 residues long. Trimming left V 1 base short and J 7 bases short, with 5 bases between.

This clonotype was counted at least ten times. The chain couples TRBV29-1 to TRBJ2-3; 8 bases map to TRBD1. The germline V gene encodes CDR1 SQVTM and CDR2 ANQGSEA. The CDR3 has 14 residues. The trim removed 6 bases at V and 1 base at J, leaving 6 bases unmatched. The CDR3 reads CSVASRGRTDTQYF. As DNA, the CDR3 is TGCAGCGTCGCGTCCAGGGGGCGCACAGATACGCAGTATTTT.

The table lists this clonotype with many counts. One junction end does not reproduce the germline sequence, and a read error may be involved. The CDR3 coding sequence is TGCAGCGTTCAAGACAGCGGGACAGTGAAGTACTTC. Translating it yields CSVQDSGTVKYF. This chain links TRBV29-1 with TRBJ2-5; D might be TRBD1 or TRBD2, each matching 7 bases. The CDR3 loop spans 12 amino acids. Germline values: CDR1 SQVTM, CDR2 ANQGSEA.

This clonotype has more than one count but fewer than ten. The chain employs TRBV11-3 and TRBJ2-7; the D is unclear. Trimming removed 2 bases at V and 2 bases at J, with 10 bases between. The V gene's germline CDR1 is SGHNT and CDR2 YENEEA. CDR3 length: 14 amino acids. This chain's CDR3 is CASSLHSTAYEQYF. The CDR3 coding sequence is TGTGCCAGCAGCTTACACAGCACAGCCTACGAGCAGTACTTC. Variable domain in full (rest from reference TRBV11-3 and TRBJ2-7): EAGVVQSPRYKIIEKKQPVAFWCNPISGHNTLYWYLQNLGQGPELLIRYENEEAVDDSQLPKDRFSAERLKGVDSTLKIQPAELGDSAVYLCASSLHSTAYEQYFGPGTRLTVT.

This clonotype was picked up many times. The CDR3 protein is CATSDGLAGVNEQFF. In nucleotides, the CDR3 is TGTGCCACCAGTGACGGACTAGCGGGGGTGAATGAGCAGTTCTTC. V is TRBV24-1 and J is TRBJ2-1, with 13 bases matching TRBD2. This CDR3 has 15 amino acids. The junction had 3 bases not matched to a gene; V was cut back by 4 bases and J by 7 bases. Germline CDR1 is KGHDR and CDR2 is SFDVKD.

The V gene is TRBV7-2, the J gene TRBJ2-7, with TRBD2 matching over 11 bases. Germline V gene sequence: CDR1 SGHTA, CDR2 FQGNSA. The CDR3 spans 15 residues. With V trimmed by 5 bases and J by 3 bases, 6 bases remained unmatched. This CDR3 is CASSRTSGGIYEQYF. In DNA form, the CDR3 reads TGTGCCAGCAGCCGTACTAGCGGGGGAATCTACGAGCAGTACTTC.

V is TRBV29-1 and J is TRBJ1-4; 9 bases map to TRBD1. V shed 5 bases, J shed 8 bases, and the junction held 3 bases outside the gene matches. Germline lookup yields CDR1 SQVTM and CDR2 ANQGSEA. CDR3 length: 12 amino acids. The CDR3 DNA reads TGCAGCGTTTCGGGACAGGGCGAAAAACTGTTTTTT. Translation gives CSVSGQGEKLFF.

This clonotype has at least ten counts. The CDR3 DNA reads TGTGCCAGCAGCTTGGTATTTAACAGCCGGAACACTGAAGCTTTCTTT. Its translation is CASSLVFNSRNTEAFF. The gene calls are TRBV5-6 and TRBJ1-1; D gene unclear. With 0 bases removed from V and 1 base from J, the gap between germline ends came to 13 bases. CDR3 length: 16 residues. Germline-derived CDR1 and CDR2 are SGHDT and YYEEEE.

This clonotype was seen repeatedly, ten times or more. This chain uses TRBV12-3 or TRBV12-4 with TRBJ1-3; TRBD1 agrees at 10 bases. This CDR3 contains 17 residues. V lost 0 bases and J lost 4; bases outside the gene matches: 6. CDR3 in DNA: TGTGCCAGCAGTTTAGCGATGGGGACAGGGGTCGGAAACACCATATATTTT. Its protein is CASSLAMGTGVGNTIYF.

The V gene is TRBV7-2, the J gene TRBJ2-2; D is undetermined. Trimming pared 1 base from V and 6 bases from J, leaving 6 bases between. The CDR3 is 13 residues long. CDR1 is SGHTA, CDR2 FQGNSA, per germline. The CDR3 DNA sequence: TGTGCCAGCAGCTTAGTTCTAGCCGGGGAGCTGTTTTTT. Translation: CASSLVLAGELFF.

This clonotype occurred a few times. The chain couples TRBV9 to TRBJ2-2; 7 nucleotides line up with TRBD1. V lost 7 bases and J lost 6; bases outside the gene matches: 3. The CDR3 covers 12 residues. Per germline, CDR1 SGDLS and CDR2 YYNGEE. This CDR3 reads CASGQGAGELFF. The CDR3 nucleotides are TGTGCCAGCGGCCAGGGGGCCGGGGAGCTGTTTTTT.

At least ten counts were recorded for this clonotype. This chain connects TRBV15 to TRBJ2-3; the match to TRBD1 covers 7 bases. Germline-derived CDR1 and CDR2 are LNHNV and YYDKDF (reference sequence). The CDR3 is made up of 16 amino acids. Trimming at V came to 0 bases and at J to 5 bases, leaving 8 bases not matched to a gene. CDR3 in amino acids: CATSRDIGQAGDTQYF. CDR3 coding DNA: TGTGCCACCAGCAGAGATATCGGACAGGCGGGAGATACGCAGTATTTT. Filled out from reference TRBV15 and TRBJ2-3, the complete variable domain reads DAMVIQNPRYQVTQFGKPVTLSCSQTLNHNVMYWYQQKSSQAPKLLFHYYDKDFNNEADTPDNFQSRRPNTSFCFLDIRSPGLGDTAMYLCATSRDIGQAGDTQYFGPGTRLTVL.

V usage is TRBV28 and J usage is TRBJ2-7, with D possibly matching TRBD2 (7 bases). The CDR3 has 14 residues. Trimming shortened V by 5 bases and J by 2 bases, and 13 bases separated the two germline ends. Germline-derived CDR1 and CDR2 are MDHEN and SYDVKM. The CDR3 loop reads CASSPPGGPYEQYF. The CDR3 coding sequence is TGTGCCAGCAGTCCCCCGGGGGGCCCCTACGAGCAGTACTTC.

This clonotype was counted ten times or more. Here the CDR3 reads CASSPSRGAYTDTQYF. As DNA, the CDR3 is TGTGCCAGCAGCCCTAGTCGGGGGGCCTACACAGATACGCAGTATTTT. This rearrangement joins TRBV5-4 to TRBJ2-3; D perhaps matches TRBD2 (7 bases). Germline-derived CDR1 and CDR2 are SGHNT and YYREEE (reference sequence). The CDR3 loop spans 16 amino acids. V was pared by 4 bases and J by 2 bases, with 17 bases between.

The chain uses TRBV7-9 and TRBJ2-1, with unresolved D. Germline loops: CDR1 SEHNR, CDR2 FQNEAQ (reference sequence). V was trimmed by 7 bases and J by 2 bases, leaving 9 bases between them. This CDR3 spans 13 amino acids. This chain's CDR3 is CASTSGTYNEQFF. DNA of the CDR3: TGTGCCAGCACATCCGGAACCTACAATGAGCAGTTCTTC.

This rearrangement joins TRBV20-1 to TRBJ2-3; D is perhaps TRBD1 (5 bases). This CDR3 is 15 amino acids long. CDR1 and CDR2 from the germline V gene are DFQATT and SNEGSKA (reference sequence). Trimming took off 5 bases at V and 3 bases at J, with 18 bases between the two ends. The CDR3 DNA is TGCAGTGCTCACGAAGGGGATGGGTCAACAGATACGCAGTATTTT. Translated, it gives CSAHEGDGSTDTQYF.

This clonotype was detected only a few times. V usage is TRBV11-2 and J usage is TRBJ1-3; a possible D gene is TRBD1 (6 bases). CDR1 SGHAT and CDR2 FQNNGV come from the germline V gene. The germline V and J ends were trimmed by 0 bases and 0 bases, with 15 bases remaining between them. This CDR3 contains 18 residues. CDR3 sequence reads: CASSLDRVGTSSGNTIYF. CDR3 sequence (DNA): TGTGCCAGCAGCTTAGATCGTGTTGGGACAAGCTCTGGAAACACCATATATTTT.

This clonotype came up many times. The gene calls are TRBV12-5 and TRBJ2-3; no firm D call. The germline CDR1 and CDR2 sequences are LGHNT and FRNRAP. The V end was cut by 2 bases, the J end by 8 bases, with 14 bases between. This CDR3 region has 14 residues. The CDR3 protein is CASGLSGAIGTQYF. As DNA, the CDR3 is TGTGCTAGTGGTTTGTCCGGCGCGATCGGTACGCAGTATTTT. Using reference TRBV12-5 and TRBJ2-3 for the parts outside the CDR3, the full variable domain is DARVTQTPRHKVTEMGQEVTMRCQPILGHNTVFWYRQTMMQGLELLAYFRNRAPLDDSGMPKDRFSAEMPDATLATLKIQPSEPRDSAVYFCASGLSGAIGTQYFGPGTRLTVL.

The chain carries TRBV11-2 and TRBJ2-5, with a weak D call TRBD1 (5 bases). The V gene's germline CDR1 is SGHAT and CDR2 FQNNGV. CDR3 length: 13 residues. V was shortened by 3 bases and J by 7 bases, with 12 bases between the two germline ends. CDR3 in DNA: TGTGCCAGCAGCTTGGCAGGGCCGGGGACCCAGTACTTC. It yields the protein CASSLAGPGTQYF. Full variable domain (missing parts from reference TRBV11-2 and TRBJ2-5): EAGVAQSPRYKIIEKRQSVAFWCNPISGHATLYWYQQILGQGPKLLIQFQNNGVVDDSQLPKDRFSAERLKGVDSTLKIQPAKLEDSAVYLCASSLAGPGTQYFGPGTRLLVL.

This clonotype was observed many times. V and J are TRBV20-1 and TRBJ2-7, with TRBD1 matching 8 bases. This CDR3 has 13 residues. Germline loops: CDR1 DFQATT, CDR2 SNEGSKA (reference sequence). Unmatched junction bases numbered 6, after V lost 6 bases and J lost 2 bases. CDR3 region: CSARTGGAYEQYF. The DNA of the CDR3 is TGCAGTGCCAGAACAGGGGGAGCCTACGAGCAGTACTTC.

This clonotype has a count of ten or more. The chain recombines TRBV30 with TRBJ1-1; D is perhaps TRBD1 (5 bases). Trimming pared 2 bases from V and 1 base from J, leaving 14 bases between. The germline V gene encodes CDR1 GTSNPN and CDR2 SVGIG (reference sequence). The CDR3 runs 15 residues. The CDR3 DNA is TGTGCCTGGAGTTCGCCGGGACGGCCGAACACTGAAGCTTTCTTT. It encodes CAWSSPGRPNTEAFF.

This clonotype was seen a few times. CDR3 loop: CSARAGTRLYNEQFF. Here the CDR3 DNA reads TGCAGTGCTAGAGCCGGGACTAGACTTTACAATGAGCAGTTCTTC. The chain couples TRBV20-1 to TRBJ2-1; 8 bases fit TRBD2. The CDR3 runs 15 residues. V was clipped by 1 base and J by 4 bases; unmatched bases: 6. Germline lookup yields CDR1 DFQATT and CDR2 SNEGSKA (reference sequence).

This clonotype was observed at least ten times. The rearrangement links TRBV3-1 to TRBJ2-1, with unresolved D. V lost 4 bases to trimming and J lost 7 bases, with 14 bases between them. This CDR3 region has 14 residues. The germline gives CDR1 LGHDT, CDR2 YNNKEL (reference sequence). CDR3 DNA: TGTGCCAGCAGCCCTACCCCCGGGCAGAATGAGCAGTTCTTC. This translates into CASSPTPGQNEQFF.